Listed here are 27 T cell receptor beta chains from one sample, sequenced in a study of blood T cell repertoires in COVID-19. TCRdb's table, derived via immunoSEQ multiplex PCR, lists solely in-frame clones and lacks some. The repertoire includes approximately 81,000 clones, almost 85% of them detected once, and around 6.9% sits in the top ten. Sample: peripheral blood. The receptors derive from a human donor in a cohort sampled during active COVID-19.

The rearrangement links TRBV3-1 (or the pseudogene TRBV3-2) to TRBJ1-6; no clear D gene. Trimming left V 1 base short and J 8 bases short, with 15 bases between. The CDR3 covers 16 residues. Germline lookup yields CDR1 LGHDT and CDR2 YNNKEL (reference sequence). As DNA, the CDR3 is TGTGCCAGCAGCCAAGGATACCGGGAGGTCCATTCACCCCTCCACTTT. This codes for CASSQGYREVHSPLHF.

CDR3: CASSRTGDGYTF. The CDR3 DNA sequence: TGTGCCAGCAGTAGGACAGGTGATGGCTACACCTTC. The chain links TRBV6-5 to TRBJ1-2, with 7 bases fitting TRBD1. With 5 bases clipped from V and 6 bases from J, the junction kept 3 bases outside the gene matches. The germline V gene encodes CDR1 MNHEY and CDR2 SVGAGI. The length of the CDR3 is 12 residues.

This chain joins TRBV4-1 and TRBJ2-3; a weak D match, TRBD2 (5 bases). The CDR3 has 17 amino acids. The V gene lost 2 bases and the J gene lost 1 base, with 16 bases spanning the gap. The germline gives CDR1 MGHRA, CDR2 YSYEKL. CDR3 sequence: CASSQWNTGRGTDTQYF. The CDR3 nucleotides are TGCGCCAGCAGCCAATGGAATACGGGAAGGGGCACAGATACGCAGTATTTT.

The CDR3 nucleotides are TGTGCCAGCAGCCTGAGAGGTAGGGGAAATAGAAACAATGAGCAGTTCTTC. This sequence encodes CASSLRGRGNRNNEQFF. This sequence joins TRBV3-1 (or the pseudogene TRBV3-2) and TRBJ2-1, with TRBD1 as a possible D gene (5 bases). Trimming left V 4 bases short and J 5 bases short, with 21 bases between. Looked up from germline, CDR1 is LGHDT and CDR2 is YNNKEL (reference sequence). The CDR3 consists of 17 residues.

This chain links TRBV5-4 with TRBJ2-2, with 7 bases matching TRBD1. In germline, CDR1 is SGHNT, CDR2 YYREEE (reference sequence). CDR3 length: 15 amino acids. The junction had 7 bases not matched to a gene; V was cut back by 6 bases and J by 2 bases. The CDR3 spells CASKQGQINTGELFF. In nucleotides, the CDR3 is TGTGCCAGCAAACAGGGACAGATAAACACCGGGGAGCTGTTTTTT.

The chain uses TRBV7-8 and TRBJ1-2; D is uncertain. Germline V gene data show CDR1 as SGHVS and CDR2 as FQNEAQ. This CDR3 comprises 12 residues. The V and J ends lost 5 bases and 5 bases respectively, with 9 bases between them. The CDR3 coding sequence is TGTGCCAGCAGCACGACTGCTTATGGCTACACCTTC. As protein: CASSTTAYGYTF.

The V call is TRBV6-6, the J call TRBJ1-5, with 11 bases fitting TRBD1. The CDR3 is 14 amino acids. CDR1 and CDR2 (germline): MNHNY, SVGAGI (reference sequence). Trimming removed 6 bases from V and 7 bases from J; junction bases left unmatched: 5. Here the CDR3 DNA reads TGTGCCAGCAGCTGGGGACAGGGGGAACAGCCCCAGCATTTT. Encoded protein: CASSWGQGEQPQHF.

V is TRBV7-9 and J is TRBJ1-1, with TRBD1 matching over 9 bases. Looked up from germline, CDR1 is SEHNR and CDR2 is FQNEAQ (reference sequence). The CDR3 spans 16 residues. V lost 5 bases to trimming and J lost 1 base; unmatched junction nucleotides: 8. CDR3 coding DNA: TGTGCCAGCAGCCCAGGGCCGGGACAGGGGAACACTGAAGCTTTCTTT. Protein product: CASSPGPGQGNTEAFF.

The DNA of the CDR3 is TGTGCCAGCAGCCAAAACAGTGGTGGTATTGAGACCCAGTACTTC. Translating it yields CASSQNSGGIETQYF. This rearrangement joins TRBV6-2 or TRBV6-3 to TRBJ2-5; D not certain. Germline V gene lookup returns CDR1 MNHEY and CDR2 SVGEGT. The CDR3 is made up of 15 amino acids. The germline V and J ends were trimmed by 6 bases and 5 bases, with 19 bases remaining between them.

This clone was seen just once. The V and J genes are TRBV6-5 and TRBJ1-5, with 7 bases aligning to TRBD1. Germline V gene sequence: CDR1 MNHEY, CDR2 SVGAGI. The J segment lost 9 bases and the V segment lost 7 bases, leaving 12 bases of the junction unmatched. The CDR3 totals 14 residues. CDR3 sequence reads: CASKESGQYLPQHF. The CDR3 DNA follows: TGTGCCAGCAAGGAATCGGGACAGTATTTGCCCCAGCATTTT.

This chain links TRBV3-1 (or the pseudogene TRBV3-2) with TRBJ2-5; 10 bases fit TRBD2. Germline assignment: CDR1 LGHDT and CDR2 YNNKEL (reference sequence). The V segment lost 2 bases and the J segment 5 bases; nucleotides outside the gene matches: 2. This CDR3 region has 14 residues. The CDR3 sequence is CASSQLAGGETQYF. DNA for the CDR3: TGTGCCAGCAGCCAATTAGCGGGGGGCGAGACCCAGTACTTC.

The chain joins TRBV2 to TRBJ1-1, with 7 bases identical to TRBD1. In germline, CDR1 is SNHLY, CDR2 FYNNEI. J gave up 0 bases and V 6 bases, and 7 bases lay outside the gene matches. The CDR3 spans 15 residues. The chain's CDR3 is CASREPGQLNTEAFF. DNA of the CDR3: TGTGCCAGCAGGGAACCGGGACAGTTGAACACTGAAGCTTTCTTT.

The DNA for the CDR3 is TGCGCCAGCAGCCAAGAGGAGGGGACGGCTGAGCAGTTCTTC. Translation: CASSQEEGTAEQFF. The V call is TRBV4-1, the J call TRBJ2-1; possibly TRBD2 for D (6 bases). The CDR3 length is 14 residues. With 0 bases removed from V and 9 bases from J, the gap between germline ends came to 12 bases. CDR1 is MGHRA and CDR2 is YSYEKL in the germline V gene.

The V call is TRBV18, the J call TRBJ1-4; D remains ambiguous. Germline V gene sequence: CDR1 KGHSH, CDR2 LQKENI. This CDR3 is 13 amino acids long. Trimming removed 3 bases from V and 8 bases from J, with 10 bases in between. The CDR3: CASSPRQAEKLFF. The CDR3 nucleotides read TGTGCCAGCTCACCTCGGCAGGCCGAAAAACTGTTTTTT.

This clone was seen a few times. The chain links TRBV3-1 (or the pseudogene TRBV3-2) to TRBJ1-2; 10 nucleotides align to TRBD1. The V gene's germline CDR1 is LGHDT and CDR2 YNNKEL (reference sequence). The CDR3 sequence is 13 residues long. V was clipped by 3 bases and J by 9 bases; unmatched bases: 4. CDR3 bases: TGTGCCAGCAGCCAGCCGGGACAGGGGAGCTACACCTTC. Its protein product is CASSQPGQGSYTF.

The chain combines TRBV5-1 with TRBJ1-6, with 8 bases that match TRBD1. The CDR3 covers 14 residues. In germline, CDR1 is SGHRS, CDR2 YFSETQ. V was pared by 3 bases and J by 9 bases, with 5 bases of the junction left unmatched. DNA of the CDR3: TGCGCCAGCAGCTCGGGACAGGCCTCTTCACCCCTCCACTTT. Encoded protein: CASSSGQASSPLHF.

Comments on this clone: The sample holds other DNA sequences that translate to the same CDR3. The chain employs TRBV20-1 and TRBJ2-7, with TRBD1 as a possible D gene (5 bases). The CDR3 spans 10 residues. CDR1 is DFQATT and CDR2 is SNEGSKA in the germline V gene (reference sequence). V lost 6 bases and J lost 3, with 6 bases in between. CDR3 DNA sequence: TGCAGTGCAGACAGCTACGAGCAGTACTTC. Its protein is CSADSYEQYF.

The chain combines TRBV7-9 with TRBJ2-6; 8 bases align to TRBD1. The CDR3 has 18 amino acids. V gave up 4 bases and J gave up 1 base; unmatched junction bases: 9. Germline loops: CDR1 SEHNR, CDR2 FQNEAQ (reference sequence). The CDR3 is CASSSVDRVVSGANVLTF. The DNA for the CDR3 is TGTGCCAGCAGCTCAGTGGACAGGGTGGTTTCTGGGGCCAACGTCCTGACTTTC.

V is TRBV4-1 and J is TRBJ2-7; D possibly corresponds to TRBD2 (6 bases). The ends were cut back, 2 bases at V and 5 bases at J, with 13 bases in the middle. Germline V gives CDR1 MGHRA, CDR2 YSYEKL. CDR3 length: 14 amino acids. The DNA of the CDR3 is TGCGCCAGCAGCCAATCCGGGACTCCGGACGAGCAGTACTTC. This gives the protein CASSQSGTPDEQYF.

The CDR3 sequence is CASSARQGAYGYTF. Here the CDR3 DNA reads TGTGCCAGCAGCGCGCGGCAGGGGGCGTATGGCTACACCTTC. This chain connects TRBV5-4 to TRBJ1-2, with 8 bases fitting TRBD1. The CDR3 runs to 14 residues. Germline V gene data show CDR1 as SGHNT and CDR2 as YYREEE (reference sequence). V shed 4 bases, J shed 5 bases, and the junction held 7 bases outside the gene matches.

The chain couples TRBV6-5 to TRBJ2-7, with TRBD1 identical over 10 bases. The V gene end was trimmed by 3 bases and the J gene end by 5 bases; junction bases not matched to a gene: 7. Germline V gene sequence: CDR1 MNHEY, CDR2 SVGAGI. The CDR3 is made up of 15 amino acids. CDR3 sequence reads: CASSYRTGGVNEQYF. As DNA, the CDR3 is TGTGCCAGCAGTTATAGGACAGGGGGAGTTAACGAGCAGTACTTC.

CDR3 coding DNA: TGTGCCAGCAGCCTAGACCCTAGCACAGATACGCAGTATTTT. This translates into CASSLDPSTDTQYF. The V call is TRBV7-3, the J call TRBJ2-3; D remains ambiguous. Germline V CDR1 and CDR2: SGHTA, FQGTGA. Trimming left V 5 bases short and J 0 bases short, with 9 bases between. The CDR3 spans 14 residues.

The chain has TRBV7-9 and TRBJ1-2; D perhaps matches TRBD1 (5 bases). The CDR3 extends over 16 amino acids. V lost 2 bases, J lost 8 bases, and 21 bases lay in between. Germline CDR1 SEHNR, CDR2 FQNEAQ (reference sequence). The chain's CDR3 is CASSLYSTREAEGYTF. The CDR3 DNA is TGTGCCAGCAGCTTATACTCAACCAGGGAGGCGGAAGGCTACACCTTC.

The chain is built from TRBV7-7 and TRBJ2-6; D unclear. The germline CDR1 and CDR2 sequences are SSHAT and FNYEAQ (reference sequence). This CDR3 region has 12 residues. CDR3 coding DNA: TGTGCTATTTCTTCTGGGGCCAACGTCCTGACTTTC. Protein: CAISSGANVLTF. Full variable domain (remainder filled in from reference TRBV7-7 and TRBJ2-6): GAGVSQSPRYKVTKRGQDVTLRCDPISSHATLYWYQQALGQGPEFLTYFNYEAQPDKSGLPSDRFSAERPEGSISTLTIQRTEQRDSAMYRCAISSGANVLTFGAGSRLTVL.

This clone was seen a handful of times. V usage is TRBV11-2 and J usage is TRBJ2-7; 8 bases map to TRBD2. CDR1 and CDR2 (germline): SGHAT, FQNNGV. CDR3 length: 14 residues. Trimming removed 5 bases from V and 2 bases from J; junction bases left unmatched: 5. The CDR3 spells CASSPTGGAYEQYF. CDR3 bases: TGTGCCAGCAGCCCCACGGGGGGGGCCTACGAGCAGTACTTC.

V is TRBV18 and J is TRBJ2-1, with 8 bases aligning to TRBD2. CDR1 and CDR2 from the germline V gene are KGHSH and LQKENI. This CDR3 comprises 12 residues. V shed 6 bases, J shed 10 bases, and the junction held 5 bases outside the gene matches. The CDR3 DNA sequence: TGTGCCAGCTCCAGTAGCGGGACAGAGCAGTTCTTC. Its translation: CASSSSGTEQFF.

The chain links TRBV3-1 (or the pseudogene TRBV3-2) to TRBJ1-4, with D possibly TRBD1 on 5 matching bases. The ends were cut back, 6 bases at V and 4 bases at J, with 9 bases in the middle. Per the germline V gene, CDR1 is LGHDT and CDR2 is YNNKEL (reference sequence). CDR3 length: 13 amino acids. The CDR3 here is CASSRQGNEKLFF. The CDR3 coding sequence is TGTGCCAGCAGTCGGCAGGGTAATGAAAAACTGTTTTTT.